This T cell receptor (beta chain) was recorded in a study of blood T cell repertoires in COVID-19. Study at large: Specimens from acute and convalescent COVID-19 originated in the United States, Italy and Spain. Sources were T cells, B-cell-depleted T cells, or PBMCs; the material itself was cDNA or gDNA.

With 6 bases clipped from V and 4 bases from J, the junction kept 4 bases outside the gene matches. The CDR3 contains 16 residues. From germline, CDR1 is SNHLY and CDR2 FYNNEI. Methods used by the authors: Estimation of nucleated cell counts was performed using reference gene primer amplification. Repertoires were generated with immunoSEQ multiplex PCR, while TCRdb's copy carries only in-frame clones and drops some. V, J and clone size are taken as reported in that table, and D and trimming were inferred from the DNA itself. The sample records fewer than 700,000 clones, around 90% being singletons. Followed over time, Seattle patients had been enrolled while infection was active. This clone came up once.

The TCR originated in a woman aged 50 to 60 with COVID-19, enrolled during active disease. The rearrangement uses TRBV2 and TRBJ2-3; 16 nucleotides line up with TRBD2. The sequenced material came from peripheral blood. The CDR3 spells CASSLGTSGGADTQYF. CDR3 DNA sequence: TGTGCCAGCAGCCTCGGGACTAGCGGGGGGGCAGATACGCAGTATTTT. Drawing the rest from reference TRBV2 and TRBJ2-3, the complete variable domain is EPEVTQTPSHQVTQMGQEVILRCVPISNHLYFYWYRQILGQKVEFLVSFYNNEISEKSEIFDDQFSVERPDGSNFTLKIRSTKLEDSAMYFCASSLGTSGGADTQYFGPGTRLTVL.